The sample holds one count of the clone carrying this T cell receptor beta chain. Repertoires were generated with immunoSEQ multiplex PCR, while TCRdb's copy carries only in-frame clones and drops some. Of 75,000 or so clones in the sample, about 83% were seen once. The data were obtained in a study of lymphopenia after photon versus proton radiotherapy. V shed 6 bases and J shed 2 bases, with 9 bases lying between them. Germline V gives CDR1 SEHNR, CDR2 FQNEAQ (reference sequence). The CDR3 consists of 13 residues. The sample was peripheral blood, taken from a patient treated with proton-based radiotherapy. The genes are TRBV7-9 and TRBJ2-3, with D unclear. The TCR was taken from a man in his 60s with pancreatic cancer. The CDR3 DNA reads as TGTGCCAGCAGTTGGGTACTCACAGATACGCAGTATTTT. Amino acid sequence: CASSWVLTDTQYF.